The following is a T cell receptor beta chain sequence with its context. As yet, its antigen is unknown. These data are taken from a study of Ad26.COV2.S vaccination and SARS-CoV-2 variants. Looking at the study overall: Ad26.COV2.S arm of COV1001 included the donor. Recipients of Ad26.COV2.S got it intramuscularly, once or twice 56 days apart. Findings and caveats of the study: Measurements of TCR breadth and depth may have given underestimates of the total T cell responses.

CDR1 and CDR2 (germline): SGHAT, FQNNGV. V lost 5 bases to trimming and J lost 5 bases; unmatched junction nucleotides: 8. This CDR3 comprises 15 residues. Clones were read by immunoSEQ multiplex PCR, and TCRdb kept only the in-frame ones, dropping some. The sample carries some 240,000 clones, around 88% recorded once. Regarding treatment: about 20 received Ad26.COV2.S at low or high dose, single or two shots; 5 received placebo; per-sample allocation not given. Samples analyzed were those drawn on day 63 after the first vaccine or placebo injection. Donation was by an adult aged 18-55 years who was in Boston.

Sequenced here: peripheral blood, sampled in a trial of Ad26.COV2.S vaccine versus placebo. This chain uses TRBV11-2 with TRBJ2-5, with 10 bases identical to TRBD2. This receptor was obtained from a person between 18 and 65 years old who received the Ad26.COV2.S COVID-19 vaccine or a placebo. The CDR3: CASSPSGGAGETQYF. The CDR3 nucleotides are TGTGCCAGCAGCCCCAGCGGGGGGGCAGGTGAGACCCAGTACTTC.